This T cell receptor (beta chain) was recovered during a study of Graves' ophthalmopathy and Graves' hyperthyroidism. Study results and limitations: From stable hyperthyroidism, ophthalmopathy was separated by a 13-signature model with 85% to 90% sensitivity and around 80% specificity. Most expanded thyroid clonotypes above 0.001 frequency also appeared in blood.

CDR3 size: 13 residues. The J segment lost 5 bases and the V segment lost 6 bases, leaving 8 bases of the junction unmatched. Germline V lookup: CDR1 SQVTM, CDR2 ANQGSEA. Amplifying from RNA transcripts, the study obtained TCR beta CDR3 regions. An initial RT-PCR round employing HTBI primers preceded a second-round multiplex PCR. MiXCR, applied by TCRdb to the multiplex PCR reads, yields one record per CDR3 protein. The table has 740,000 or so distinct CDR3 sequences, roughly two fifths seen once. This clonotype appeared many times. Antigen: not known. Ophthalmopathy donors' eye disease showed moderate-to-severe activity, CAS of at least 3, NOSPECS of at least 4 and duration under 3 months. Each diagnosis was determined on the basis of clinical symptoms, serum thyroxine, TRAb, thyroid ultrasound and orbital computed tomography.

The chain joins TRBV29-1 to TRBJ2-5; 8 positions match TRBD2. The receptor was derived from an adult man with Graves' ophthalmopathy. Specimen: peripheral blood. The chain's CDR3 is CSVSGVAGETQYF. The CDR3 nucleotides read TGCAGCGTATCGGGGGTAGCGGGGGAGACCCAGTACTTC.